The clone carrying this TCR beta chain was picked up many times. This sample stems from a study of molecular identifiers for immune sequencing clone quantification. Sorting defined naive CD8 T cells as CD8+CD4-CCR7+CD45RA+. TCRdb called the PCR reads again in MiXCR, with one record for every CDR3 protein. Of 250,000 to 350,000 distinct CDR3 sequences listed, 20% to 25% are singletons. The sequence was collected from a human donor in good health. Some libraries in this study had Jurkat cell RNA spiked in. The sample taken for sequencing was naive CD8+ T cells from blood, with Jurkat cell RNA spiked in. Stated subset: FACS-sorted CD8+CD4-CCR7+CD45RA+ naive T cells.

The CDR3 DNA sequence: TGCGCCACCGCAGGGGAATCGAGGTCCTACGAGCAGTACTTC. This encodes CATAGESRSYEQYF. The V call is TRBV5-1, the J call TRBJ2-7; D is possibly TRBD1 (6 bases). V shed 9 bases and J shed 1 base, with 17 bases lying between them. The CDR3 sequence is 14 residues long. Germline CDR1 reads SGHRS; CDR2 reads YFSETQ.